The 8 T cell receptor beta chains below were found in one sample sequenced in a study of T cell repertoires in cytomegalovirus infection. Their antigens remain unidentified. In TCRdb, the reads were re-called with MiXCR into one record per CDR3 protein. The table includes under 300,000 distinct CDR3 sequences, around 20% detected once. The material was cultured PBMCs, obtained from culture after CMV antigen stimulation. The receptor source for this set is a human donor in good health (CMV status not recorded). Some clones in this sample may be carry-over from other donors' samples.

This clonotype was seen more than once but under ten times. The chain has TRBV7-2 and TRBJ2-1, with D perhaps given as TRBD1 or TRBD2 (5 bases each). The CDR3 has 18 amino acids. The germline gives CDR1 SGHTA, CDR2 FQGNSA. Trimming left V 5 bases short and J 1 base short, with 21 bases between. This CDR3 is CASSRQRGRPYSYNEQFF. In DNA, the CDR3 is TGTGCCAGCAGCCGCCAACGGGGACGGCCGTATTCCTACAATGAGCAGTTCTTC.

A few counts support this clonotype. The rearrangement uses TRBV19 and TRBJ1-4; D ambiguous. V was shortened by 5 bases and J by 4 bases, with 11 bases between the two germline ends. The CDR3 is made up of 14 amino acids. Germline loops: CDR1 LNHDA, CDR2 SQIVND (reference sequence). The CDR3 nucleotides are TGTGCCAGTAGTCGGACTGATTTTAATGAAAAACTGTTTTTT. It is translated as CASSRTDFNEKLFF.

This clonotype occurred many times. CDR3 protein: CASSLARRATNEKLFF. The CDR3 nucleotides are TGTGCCAGCAGCTTAGCGCGGAGGGCAACTAATGAAAAACTGTTTTTT. V is TRBV7-8 and J is TRBJ1-4, with unresolved D. Trimming pared 0 bases from V and 0 bases from J, leaving 8 bases between. The CDR3 loop spans 16 amino acids. Per the germline V gene, CDR1 is SGHVS and CDR2 is FQNEAQ. Together with reference TRBV7-8 and TRBJ1-4, the CDR3 gives the full variable domain: GAGVSQSPRYKVAKRGQDVALRCDPISGHVSLFWYQQALGQGPEFLTYFQNEAQLDKSGLPSDRFFAERPEGSVSTLKIQRTQQEDSAVYLCASSLARRATNEKLFFGSGTQLSVL.

The chain combines TRBV7-2 with TRBJ1-5, with D unclear. The germline V gene encodes CDR1 SGHTA and CDR2 FQGNSA. The V and J ends lost 2 bases and 5 bases respectively, with 7 bases between them. This CDR3 comprises 13 residues. CDR3 nucleotides: TGTGCCAGCAGCTTAAAGGGAGATCAGCCCCAGCATTTT. It codes for CASSLKGDQPQHF.

J is TRBJ2-1 and V is TRBV24-1; the D gene is possibly TRBD2 (5 bases). Germline CDR1 and CDR2: KGHDR and SFDVKD. This CDR3 contains 16 residues. V was clipped by 2 bases and J by 5 bases, with 15 bases between them. CDR3 sequence: CATSDSGTGNHNEQFF. Here the CDR3 DNA reads TGTGCCACCAGTGATTCAGGTACGGGAAATCACAATGAGCAGTTCTTC.

This clonotype was seen repeatedly, ten times or more. The chain couples TRBV7-9 to TRBJ2-1, with no clear D. V lost 10 bases to trimming and J lost 5 bases, with 18 bases between them. Looked up from germline, CDR1 is SEHNR and CDR2 is FQNEAQ (reference sequence). There are 14 residues in the CDR3. The CDR3 spells CAMGYRAHHNEQFF. In DNA, the CDR3 is TGTGCCATGGGTTATCGGGCCCACCACAATGAGCAGTTCTTC.

The table lists this clonotype with many counts. V is TRBV7-8 and J is TRBJ2-7, with 10 nucleotides matching TRBD1. V was clipped by 5 bases and J by 4 bases; unmatched bases: 8. The CDR3 has 15 residues. Germline assignment: CDR1 SGHVS and CDR2 FQNEAQ. This CDR3 reads CASSTRTGGFYEQYF. As DNA, the CDR3 is TGTGCCAGCAGCACCCGGACAGGGGGGTTTTACGAGCAGTACTTC.

In this sample, this clonotype turned up many times. The rearrangement links TRBV7-3 to TRBJ2-2; the D is unclear. The CDR3 loop spans 14 amino acids. Looked up from germline, CDR1 is SGHTA and CDR2 is FQGTGA. V dropped 6 bases and J dropped 0 bases, with 8 bases sitting between them. CDR3 nucleotide sequence: TGTGCCAGCAGAAGCAGAACGAACACCGGGGAGCTGTTTTTT. This sequence encodes CASRSRTNTGELFF.